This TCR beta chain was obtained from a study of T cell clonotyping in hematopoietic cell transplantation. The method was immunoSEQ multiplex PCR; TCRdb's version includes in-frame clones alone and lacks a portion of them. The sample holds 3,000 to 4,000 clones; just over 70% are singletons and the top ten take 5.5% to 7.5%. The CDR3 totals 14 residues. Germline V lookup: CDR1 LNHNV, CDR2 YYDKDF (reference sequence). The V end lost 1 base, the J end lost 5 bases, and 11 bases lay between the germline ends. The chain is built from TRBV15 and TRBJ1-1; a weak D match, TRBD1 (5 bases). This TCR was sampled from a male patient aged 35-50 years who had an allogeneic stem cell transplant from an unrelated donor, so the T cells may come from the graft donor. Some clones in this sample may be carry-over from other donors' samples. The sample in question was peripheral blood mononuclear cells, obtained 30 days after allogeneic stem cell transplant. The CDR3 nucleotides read TGTGCCACCAGCAGAGGGGCAGGGCAAACTGAAGCTTTCTTT. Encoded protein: CATSRGAGQTEAFF.